Shown below are 25 T cell receptor beta chains from a single sample sequenced in a study of blood T cell repertoires in COVID-19. The data were produced by immunoSEQ multiplex PCR, yet TCRdb's version contains in-frame clones alone and is incomplete. The table lists 150,000 to 200,000 clones, about 85% of them singletons. Sequencing input: PBMCs or T cells enriched from blood (not recorded which). The source of these receptors is a woman aged 25 to 45 who had recovered from COVID-19.

This clone was recorded a few times. The chain carries TRBV7-2 and TRBJ2-2; no reliable D call. The V end was cut by 1 base, the J end by 7 bases, with 7 bases between. CDR1 is SGHTA and CDR2 is FQGNSA in the germline V gene. This CDR3 comprises 13 residues. CDR3 coding DNA: TGTGCCAGCAGCTTAGTCTCAGGCGGGGAGCTGTTTTTT. The encoded protein is CASSLVSGGELFF.

This chain links TRBV9 with TRBJ2-1; TRBD2 might be the D (5 bases). CDR1 and CDR2 from the germline V gene are SGDLS and YYNGEE. This CDR3 contains 16 residues. Trimming cost V 4 bases and J 9 bases, with 23 bases left between them. The CDR3 reads CASSIGHSGGYGEQFF. For the CDR3, the DNA is TGTGCCAGCAGCATCGGCCACAGCGGCGGCTATGGTGAGCAGTTCTTC.

V and J are TRBV5-4 and TRBJ2-3; no reliable D call. The CDR3 covers 13 residues. V was pared by 5 bases and J by 0 bases, with 7 bases between. Germline V lookup: CDR1 SGHNT, CDR2 YYREEE (reference sequence). The CDR3 is CASSSYSTDTQYF. In nucleotides, the CDR3 is TGTGCCAGCAGTTCCTACAGCACAGATACGCAGTATTTT.

The chain couples TRBV9 to TRBJ2-3; D is unresolved. The CDR3 spans 15 residues. Deletions cut 4 bases from V and 6 bases from J, with 18 bases between. Germline values: CDR1 SGDLS, CDR2 YYNGEE. In DNA form, the CDR3 reads TGTGCCAGCAGCCCCCGCCTAGTCAGTTGGGATACGCAGTATTTT. Translating gives CASSPRLVSWDTQYF.

The J gene is TRBJ1-1, the V gene TRBV27; 8 bases match TRBD1. Germline V gene sequence: CDR1 MNHEY, CDR2 SMNVEV (reference sequence). V was pared by 6 bases and J by 7 bases, with 10 bases of the junction left unmatched. The CDR3 has 14 residues. CDR3 region: CASSSLGTGDEAFF. In DNA form, the CDR3 reads TGTGCCAGCAGCTCTCTTGGGACAGGCGATGAAGCTTTCTTT.

A single count supports this clone. The rearrangement links TRBV24-1 to TRBJ1-2; D gene uncertain. This CDR3 spans 11 amino acids. V was cut by 4 bases and J by 8 bases, with 7 bases left in between. Germline CDR1 reads KGHDR; CDR2 reads SFDVKD. CDR3 sequence (DNA): TGTGCCACCAGTGACCGCGCCGGCTACACCTTC. It yields the protein CATSDRAGYTF.

This clone has only one observation. The V call is TRBV7-3, the J call TRBJ2-5; possibly TRBD1 for D (5 bases). The germline CDR1 and CDR2 sequences are SGHTA and FQGTGA. Trimming shortened V by 2 bases and J by 4 bases, and 11 bases separated the two germline ends. This CDR3 has 14 residues. The CDR3 reads CASSLAGPGETQYF. CDR3 coding DNA: TGTGCCAGCAGCTTAGCAGGGCCGGGAGAGACCCAGTACTTC. The full variable domain, rest sourced from reference TRBV7-3 and TRBJ2-5, is GAGVSQTPSNKVTEKGKYVELRCDPISGHTALYWYRQSLGQGPEFLIYFQGTGAADDSGLPNDRFFAVRPEGSVSTLKIQRTERGDSAVYLCASSLAGPGETQYFGPGTRLLVL.

The V gene is TRBV7-8, the J gene TRBJ2-7, with TRBD1 matching 7 bases. The CDR3 runs to 14 residues. With V trimmed by 2 bases and J by 6 bases, 7 bases remained unmatched. Germline CDR1 and CDR2: SGHVS and FQNEAQ. The DNA for the CDR3 is TGTGCCAGCAGCTTAAGGGGACAGACCTCCGAGCAGTACTTC. It codes for CASSLRGQTSEQYF.

The genes are TRBV4-3 and TRBJ2-2, with 8 nucleotides matching TRBD1. Germline loops: CDR1 LGHNA, CDR2 YSLEER. The trim removed 4 bases at V and 5 bases at J, leaving 3 bases unmatched. This CDR3 contains 14 residues. This CDR3 reads CASSPDRGTGELFF. The CDR3 nucleotides read TGCGCCAGCAGCCCCGACAGGGGAACCGGGGAGCTGTTTTTT.

This chain uses TRBV19 with TRBJ1-2; D ambiguous. V lost 9 bases and J lost 0, with 11 bases in between. The CDR3 totals 13 residues. Germline V gene sequence: CDR1 LNHDA, CDR2 SQIVND (reference sequence). As DNA, the CDR3 is TGTGCCAGCCGTCGTCAGACTAACTATGGCTACACCTTC. It yields the protein CASRRQTNYGYTF. Looking up the rest from reference TRBV19 and TRBJ1-2 gives the full variable domain: DGGITQSPKYLFRKEGQNVTLSCEQNLNHDAMYWYRQDPGQGLRLIYYSQIVNDFQKGDIAEGYSVSREKKESFPLTVTSAQKNPTAFYLCASRRQTNYGYTFGSGTRLTVV.

For this clone: The junction and the germline gene differ at one end; a read error may be behind it. The chain links TRBV5-4 to TRBJ1-1; D perhaps matches TRBD1 (6 bases). Germline CDR1 is SGHNT and CDR2 is YYREEE (reference sequence). The CDR3 is 13 residues long. The CDR3 region has the DNA TGTGCCTGCAGGGACAATCGGCCCACTGAAGCTTTCTTT. Encoded protein: CACRDNRPTEAFF.

This chain connects TRBV13 to TRBJ1-3; D gene ambiguous. V lost 5 bases and J 4 bases, leaving 15 bases between the germline ends. Germline V gene sequence: CDR1 PRHDT, CDR2 FYEKMQ (reference sequence). The CDR3 length is 15 residues. This CDR3 reads CASSAAGWEGNTIYF. The CDR3 coding sequence is TGTGCCAGCAGCGCTGCGGGGTGGGAAGGAAACACCATATATTTT.

This sequence joins TRBV6-5 and TRBJ2-3; no firm D call. V dropped 3 bases and J dropped 5 bases, with 3 bases sitting between them. The CDR3 extends over 11 amino acids. The germline gives CDR1 MNHEY, CDR2 SVGAGI. This CDR3 reads CASSYIDTQYF. DNA for the CDR3: TGTGCCAGCAGTTATATAGATACGCAGTATTTT.

The genes are TRBV30 and TRBJ1-1; maybe TRBD1 (6 bases). Trimming removed 0 bases at V and 4 bases at J, with 15 bases between. From germline, CDR1 is GTSNPN and CDR2 SVGIG (reference sequence). The CDR3 sequence is 15 residues long. CDR3 coding DNA: TGTGCCTGGAGTGTCCCCACAGCCAGGGGCACTGAAGCTTTCTTT. It specifies CAWSVPTARGTEAFF.

The J gene is TRBJ2-1, the V gene TRBV19; 11 nucleotides match TRBD1. V dropped 6 bases and J dropped 0; count of bases not matched to a gene: 10. The CDR3 is 18 residues long. Germline V lookup: CDR1 LNHDA, CDR2 SQIVND (reference sequence). CDR3 residues: CASRGYGTGGNSYNEQFF. The CDR3 bases are TGTGCCAGTAGGGGGTACGGGACAGGGGGAAACTCCTACAATGAGCAGTTCTTC.

The CDR3: CASGLSGNNEQFF. The CDR3 DNA reads TGTGCTAGTGGTTTATCAGGGAACAATGAGCAGTTCTTC. The gene calls are TRBV12-5 and TRBJ2-1; a possible D gene is TRBD1 (5 bases). The CDR3 totals 13 residues. CDR1 is LGHNT, CDR2 FRNRAP, per germline. Trimming removed 3 bases at V and 5 bases at J, with 8 bases between.

The chain carries TRBV11-2 and TRBJ1-1, with a weak D call TRBD1 (5 bases). Trimming cost V 0 bases and J 4 bases, with 9 bases left between them. The CDR3 contains 14 residues. Germline V CDR1 and CDR2: SGHAT, FQNNGV. CDR3 sequence (DNA): TGTGCCAGCAGCTTAGATCCTAGGGGCACTGAAGCTTTCTTT. It encodes CASSLDPRGTEAFF.

The rearrangement joins TRBV30 to TRBJ1-1; TRBD1 matches 8 bases. The CDR3 is 12 amino acids. The V and J ends lost 2 bases and 10 bases, in that order; junction bases with no gene match: 6. Germline loops: CDR1 GTSNPN, CDR2 SVGIG (reference sequence). CDR3 residues: CAWSSDREGAFF. CDR3 DNA sequence: TGTGCCTGGAGTTCGGACAGGGAGGGAGCTTTCTTT.

This clone was recorded only once. The gene calls are TRBV5-1 and TRBJ2-1; TRBD2 is a possible D gene (5 bases). Trimming removed 4 bases at V and 9 bases at J, with 20 bases between. The germline gives CDR1 SGHRS, CDR2 YFSETQ. This CDR3 has 15 residues. CDR3 sequence reads: CASSSGIGQFGEQFF. CDR3 DNA sequence: TGCGCCAGCAGCAGCGGAATAGGGCAGTTCGGTGAGCAGTTCTTC.

The chain links TRBV5-1 to TRBJ2-3; 7 nucleotides align to TRBD1. Germline CDR1 and CDR2: SGHRS and YFSETQ. This CDR3 region has 16 residues. The V gene end was trimmed by 4 bases and the J gene end by 1 base; junction bases not matched to a gene: 9. This CDR3 is CASSIRNRGRTDTQYF. CDR3 bases: TGCGCCAGCAGCATAAGAAACAGGGGTCGCACAGATACGCAGTATTTT.

This clone has more than one count but fewer than ten. The chain uses TRBV3-1 (or the pseudogene TRBV3-2) and TRBJ1-2; D unclear. Germline V gene lookup returns CDR1 LGHDT and CDR2 YNNKEL (reference sequence). Trimming cost V 4 bases and J 11 bases, with 11 bases left between them. This CDR3 has 11 residues. The CDR3, as DNA: TGTGCCAGCAGCCTACACACCGGGTACACCTTC. Translated: CASSLHTGYTF.

The V gene is TRBV5-1, the J gene TRBJ1-1, with a possible D match to TRBD1 (6 bases). The germline V gene has CDR1 SGHRS and CDR2 YFSETQ. V lost 4 bases and J lost 1, with 8 bases in between. The length of the CDR3 is 13 residues. Here the CDR3 reads CASSQDRNTEAFF. In DNA form, the CDR3 reads TGCGCCAGCAGCCAGGACAGGAACACTGAAGCTTTCTTT.

The CDR3 region has the DNA TGTGCCACCCAGACGGACTACACTGAAGCTTTCTTT. Translated, it gives CATQTDYTEAFF. The V call is TRBV6-5, the J call TRBJ1-1; no firm D call. This CDR3 has 12 amino acids. Trimming took 10 bases from V and 3 from J, leaving 12 bases between them. Germline V gene lookup returns CDR1 MNHEY and CDR2 SVGAGI.

The chain uses TRBV11-2 and TRBJ2-3; D gene ambiguous. The CDR3 totals 14 residues. Germline V gene lookup returns CDR1 SGHAT and CDR2 FQNNGV. V dropped 0 bases and J dropped 0 bases, with 4 bases sitting between them. The CDR3, as DNA: TGTGCCAGCAGCTTAGACCATAGCACAGATACGCAGTATTTT. This sequence encodes CASSLDHSTDTQYF.

This chain joins TRBV9 and TRBJ1-2; 11 nucleotides agree with TRBD1. There are 15 residues in the CDR3. Looked up from germline, CDR1 is SGDLS and CDR2 is YYNGEE. J gave up 5 bases and V 3 bases, and 6 bases lay outside the gene matches. CDR3 bases: TGTGCCAGCAGCGACGGACAGGGGGCCTGGTATGGCTACACCTTC. This translates into CASSDGQGAWYGYTF.